One sample yielded the 28 T cell receptor beta chains listed below, sequenced in a study of T cell changes during pregnancy in multiple sclerosis. Sequencing used immunoSEQ multiplex PCR; TCRdb keeps in-frame clones, though not all of them. This table holds roughly 80,000 clones, 90% to 95% found once. This specimen consisted of peripheral blood, obtained in the second trimester of pregnancy. These TCRs come from a female donor with multiple sclerosis, enrolled in a pregnancy study.

The chain employs TRBV7-6 and TRBJ1-3; TRBD1 matches at 7 bases. This CDR3 comprises 16 residues. In germline, CDR1 is SGHVS, CDR2 FNYEAQ. The junction had 5 bases not matched to a gene; V was cut back by 3 bases and J by 0 bases. Here the CDR3 DNA reads TGTGCCAGCAGCTTCGCCGGGACAGACTCTGGAAACACCATATATTTT. It specifies CASSFAGTDSGNTIYF.

V is TRBV5-5 and J is TRBJ2-5, with 7 nucleotides matching TRBD1. The V gene's germline CDR1 is SGHKS and CDR2 YYEKEE (reference sequence). V shed 5 bases, J shed 0 bases, and the junction held 7 bases outside the gene matches. The CDR3 has 15 amino acids. The DNA of the CDR3 is TGTGCCAGCAGACACCGCGACAGGGACCAAGAGACCCAGTACTTC. Translating gives CASRHRDRDQETQYF.

The rearrangement uses TRBV19 and TRBJ2-1; 7 bases are shared with TRBD1. The CDR3 totals 17 residues. The V segment lost 5 bases and the J segment 7 bases; nucleotides outside the gene matches: 17. The germline gives CDR1 LNHDA, CDR2 SQIVND (reference sequence). The CDR3 nucleotides read TGTGCCAGTAGTCCATCCTTCACCACAGGGGACGGGAATGAGCAGTTCTTC. The encoded protein is CASSPSFTTGDGNEQFF.

This chain connects TRBV7-2 to TRBJ2-6, with 8 bases that match TRBD1. Looked up from germline, CDR1 is SGHTA and CDR2 is FQGNSA. Trimming cost V 2 bases and J 2 bases; bases outside gene matches: 2. The CDR3 contains 16 residues. The CDR3, as DNA: TGTGCCAGCAGCTTACAGGGGGCGGCTGGGGCCAACGTCCTGACTTTC. Amino acid sequence: CASSLQGAAGANVLTF.

The chain employs TRBV19 and TRBJ2-7; D is undetermined. Trimming removed 5 bases at V and 0 bases at J, with 11 bases between. Germline V gene sequence: CDR1 LNHDA, CDR2 SQIVND (reference sequence). This CDR3 has 14 residues. For the CDR3, the DNA is TGTGCCAGTAGTCCTCAGGTCCGCTCCTACGAGCAGTACTTC. It translates to CASSPQVRSYEQYF.

The J gene is TRBJ2-7, the V gene TRBV4-2, with D possibly being TRBD2 (6 bases). The V end lost 0 bases, the J end lost 2 bases, and 8 bases lay between the germline ends. The CDR3 has 14 amino acids. Germline loops: CDR1 LGHNA, CDR2 YNFKEQ. DNA of the CDR3: TGTGCCAGCAGCCAAGAGCGGGGACCCTACGAGCAGTACTTC. It yields the protein CASSQERGPYEQYF.

The chain joins TRBV27 to TRBJ2-2; 9 bases are a match to TRBD2. The ends lost 6 bases at V and 5 bases at J; junction bases unmatched: 7. CDR1 is MNHEY, CDR2 SMNVEV, per germline (reference sequence). The CDR3 contains 15 residues. Here the CDR3 reads CASSLNSGSTGELFF. In DNA form, the CDR3 reads TGTGCCAGCAGCCTAAATAGCGGGAGTACCGGGGAGCTGTTTTTT.

The chain employs TRBV4-1 and TRBJ2-3, with 10 positions matching TRBD2. This CDR3 spans 16 amino acids. Unmatched junction bases numbered 10, after V lost 6 bases and J lost 4 bases. Germline values: CDR1 MGHRA, CDR2 YSYEKL. The CDR3 DNA follows: TGCGCCAGCAGACGCATTCTAGCGGGGGTCTCAGATACGCAGTATTTT. This translates into CASRRILAGVSDTQYF.

The chain's CDR3 is CASSVDPSGGTYEQYF. The CDR3 DNA sequence: TGTGCCAGCAGCGTAGATCCGAGCGGGGGGACCTACGAGCAGTACTTC. The V and J genes are TRBV9 and TRBJ2-7; TRBD2 matches at 9 bases. The germline gives CDR1 SGDLS, CDR2 YYNGEE. CDR3 length equals 16 residues. The trim removed 0 bases at V and 2 bases at J, leaving 6 bases unmatched. Looking up the rest from reference TRBV9 and TRBJ2-7 gives the full variable domain: DSGVTQTPKHLITATGQRVTLRCSPRSGDLSVYWYQQSLDQGLQFLIQYYNGEERAKGNILERFSAQQFPDLHSELNLSSLELGDSALYFCASSVDPSGGTYEQYFGPGTRLTVT.

In nucleotides, the CDR3 is TGTGCCAGTAGTATGACCCCTCGTCAGGGGAATCAGCCCCAGCATTTT. Protein sequence: CASSMTPRQGNQPQHF. V usage is TRBV19 and J usage is TRBJ1-5; perhaps TRBD1 as D (6 bases). The CDR3 consists of 16 residues. Germline V CDR1 and CDR2: LNHDA, SQIVND (reference sequence). V gave up 3 bases and J gave up 4 bases, with 16 bases separating them.

This clone has just one count. The chain is built from TRBV10-3 and TRBJ1-4; possible D gene TRBD1, 6 bases. Germline CDR1 and CDR2: ENHRY and SYGVKD. Trimming stripped 11 bases from V and 5 bases from J, with 15 bases between. This CDR3 contains 13 residues. CDR3 region: CAAGQFLNEKLFF. CDR3 in DNA: TGTGCCGCTGGACAGTTTCTAAATGAAAAACTGTTTTTT.

This sequence joins TRBV4-1 and TRBJ2-7; no definite D call. Germline V CDR1 and CDR2: MGHRA, YSYEKL. The V end was cut by 5 bases, the J end by 7 bases, with 12 bases between. The CDR3 consists of 12 residues. The CDR3 DNA is TGCGCCAGCAGCTCCTCGGGTAGGGAGCAGTACTTC. Protein product: CASSSSGREQYF.

This clone was found once. The V and J genes are TRBV2 and TRBJ2-1; 9 positions agree with TRBD1. The length of the CDR3 is 15 residues. V lost 4 bases and J lost 6; bases outside the gene matches: 7. The V gene's germline CDR1 is SNHLY and CDR2 FYNNEI. The CDR3 sequence: CASSVTGGIFNEQFF. The CDR3 DNA follows: TGTGCCAGCAGTGTTACAGGGGGCATCTTCAATGAGCAGTTCTTC.

Regarding this clone: A read error may be the cause here, since a much bigger clone is one base away. This chain connects TRBV2 to TRBJ1-1; unclear D gene. CDR3 size: 13 residues. The germline CDR1 and CDR2 sequences are SNHLY and FYNNEI. V was trimmed by 2 bases and J by 0 bases, leaving 4 bases between them. The CDR3 reads CASSEQVNTEAFF. In nucleotides, the CDR3 is TGTGCCAGCAGTGAACAGGTGAACACTGAAGCTTTCTTT.

V gene TRBV11-2 combines with J gene TRBJ2-5, with unresolved D. V was trimmed by 5 bases and J by 5 bases, leaving 6 bases between them. The CDR3 has 11 residues. CDR1 and CDR2 from the germline V gene are SGHAT and FQNNGV. In nucleotides, the CDR3 is TGTGCCAGCAGCCCGAGTGAGACCCAGTACTTC. Translated: CASSPSETQYF.

V and J are TRBV7-8 and TRBJ2-3; D call uncertain. Germline CDR1 SGHVS, CDR2 FQNEAQ. The CDR3 covers 17 residues. Trimming stripped 2 bases from V and 0 bases from J, with 15 bases between. CDR3 nucleotides: TGTGCCAGCAGCTTAAGTCGGTTCTCTCCCAGCACAGATACGCAGTATTTT. It translates to CASSLSRFSPSTDTQYF. Together with reference TRBV7-8 and TRBJ2-3, the CDR3 gives the full variable domain: GAGVSQSPRYKVAKRGQDVALRCDPISGHVSLFWYQQALGQGPEFLTYFQNEAQLDKSGLPSDRFFAERPEGSVSTLKIQRTQQEDSAVYLCASSLSRFSPSTDTQYFGPGTRLTVL.

This rearrangement joins TRBV6-6 to TRBJ1-2; D is possibly TRBD1 (6 bases). Germline V gives CDR1 MNHNY, CDR2 SVGAGI (reference sequence). V lost 5 bases and J 4 bases, leaving 14 bases between the germline ends. The CDR3 sequence is 14 residues long. CDR3 amino acids: CASSDPGHSYGYTF. The CDR3 DNA reads as TGTGCCAGCAGTGATCCGGGACACTCCTATGGCTACACCTTC.

The V and J genes are TRBV10-2 and TRBJ1-4; 8 bases match TRBD1. V lost 8 bases, J lost 0 bases, and 5 bases stayed unmatched. The CDR3 spans 15 residues. Germline V gene lookup returns CDR1 WSHSY and CDR2 SAAADI. As DNA, the CDR3 is TGCGCCAGCGGGGACAGGTCCGCAACTAATGAAAAACTGTTTTTT. Amino acid sequence: CASGDRSATNEKLFF.

This clone was observed a single time. J is TRBJ1-1 and V is TRBV5-5; 7 bases are shared with TRBD1. The germline gives CDR1 SGHKS, CDR2 YYEKEE (reference sequence). Germline trimming cut 0 bases from V and 3 bases from J; bases unmatched to any gene: 8. The length of the CDR3 is 16 residues. The CDR3: CASSLVVRTGHTEAFF. CDR3 nucleotide sequence: TGTGCCAGCAGCTTGGTAGTGCGGACAGGCCACACTGAAGCTTTCTTT. Looking up the rest from reference TRBV5-5 and TRBJ1-1 gives the full variable domain: DAGVTQSPTHLIKTRGQQVTLRCSPISGHKSVSWYQQVLGQGPQFIFQYYEKEERGRGNFPDRFSARQFPNYSSELNVNALLLGDSALYLCASSLVVRTGHTEAFFGQGTRLTVV.

The genes are TRBV21-1 and TRBJ2-2; TRBD1 is taken as the D call from the table, unchecked against the DNA. TRBV21-1 is shown as a pseudogene. This CDR3 contains 15 residues. DNA of the CDR3: TGTGCCAGCAGCCGGAAACAGGGAAACACCGGGGAGCTGTTTTTT. This translates into CASSRKQGNTGELFF.

The genes are TRBV7-2 and TRBJ2-1; TRBD2 matches 7 bases. The J segment lost 4 bases and the V segment lost 4 bases, leaving 10 bases of the junction unmatched. Germline V CDR1 and CDR2: SGHTA, FQGNSA. The CDR3 totals 16 residues. In nucleotides, the CDR3 is TGTGCCAGCAGCTCCCGGGACTACGCTTCTTACAATGAGCAGTTCTTC. Its protein is CASSSRDYASYNEQFF.

V gene TRBV4-1 combines with J gene TRBJ2-1; tentatively, D is TRBD1 (6 bases). This CDR3 is 17 amino acids long. The germline CDR1 and CDR2 sequences are MGHRA and YSYEKL. V gave up 4 bases and J gave up 0 bases, with 16 bases separating them. CDR3: CASSRPTGLSSYNEQFF. The CDR3 bases are TGCGCCAGCAGCCGCCCGACAGGTCTTAGCTCCTACAATGAGCAGTTCTTC.

This chain links TRBV11-2 with TRBJ2-1, with D perhaps matching TRBD1 (6 bases). Germline CDR1 reads SGHAT; CDR2 reads FQNNGV. This CDR3 has 15 residues. The V and J ends lost 1 base and 6 bases respectively, with 13 bases between them. The CDR3 is CASSLAWGRGNEQFF. For the CDR3, the DNA is TGTGCCAGCAGCTTAGCCTGGGGCAGGGGCAATGAGCAGTTCTTC.

The chain couples TRBV6-4 to TRBJ2-3; 9 positions match TRBD2. This CDR3 has 14 residues. CDR1 and CDR2 from the germline V gene are MRHNA and SNTAGT. Losses at the gene ends were 9 bases for V and 2 bases for J; bases not matched to a gene: 6. Here the CDR3 DNA reads TGTGCCAGGCCTAGCGGGGCTTACACAGATACGCAGTATTTT. Residues: CARPSGAYTDTQYF.

This clone showed up just a few times. This chain joins TRBV5-1 and TRBJ2-7, with D possibly matching TRBD2 (6 bases). The V end was cut by 4 bases, the J end by 3 bases, with 14 bases between. In germline, CDR1 is SGHRS, CDR2 YFSETQ. This CDR3 region has 14 residues. The CDR3 DNA follows: TGCGCCAGCAGCCCTGGGACTGGGAACTACGAGCAGTACTTC. Its translation is CASSPGTGNYEQYF.

The chain uses TRBV15 and TRBJ2-3; 10 bases agree with TRBD1. The trim removed 1 base at V and 5 bases at J, leaving 9 bases unmatched. The CDR3 totals 17 residues. CDR1 is LNHNV, CDR2 YYDKDF, per germline (reference sequence). The CDR3, as DNA: TGTGCCACCAGCAGAGGTCGGGACAGGGGTGATGGAGATACGCAGTATTTT. Protein sequence: CATSRGRDRGDGDTQYF.

J is TRBJ2-7 and V is TRBV2, with D perhaps matching TRBD1 (6 bases). The CDR3 loop spans 14 amino acids. Germline V gene sequence: CDR1 SNHLY, CDR2 FYNNEI. The germline V and J ends were trimmed by 5 bases and 6 bases, with 17 bases remaining between them. Here the CDR3 reads CASSRTDRAGEQYF. Written as DNA, the CDR3 is TGTGCCAGCAGTAGGACAGATAGGGCCGGCGAGCAGTACTTC.

The genes are TRBV2 and TRBJ2-3; no firm D call. With 3 bases removed from V and 7 bases from J, the gap between germline ends came to 17 bases. The CDR3 spans 15 residues. Germline V gene data show CDR1 as SNHLY and CDR2 as FYNNEI. CDR3 in DNA: TGTGCCAGCAGTGAGCGCAGGCCGATTGCGAATACGCAGTATTTT. Its translation is CASSERRPIANTQYF.